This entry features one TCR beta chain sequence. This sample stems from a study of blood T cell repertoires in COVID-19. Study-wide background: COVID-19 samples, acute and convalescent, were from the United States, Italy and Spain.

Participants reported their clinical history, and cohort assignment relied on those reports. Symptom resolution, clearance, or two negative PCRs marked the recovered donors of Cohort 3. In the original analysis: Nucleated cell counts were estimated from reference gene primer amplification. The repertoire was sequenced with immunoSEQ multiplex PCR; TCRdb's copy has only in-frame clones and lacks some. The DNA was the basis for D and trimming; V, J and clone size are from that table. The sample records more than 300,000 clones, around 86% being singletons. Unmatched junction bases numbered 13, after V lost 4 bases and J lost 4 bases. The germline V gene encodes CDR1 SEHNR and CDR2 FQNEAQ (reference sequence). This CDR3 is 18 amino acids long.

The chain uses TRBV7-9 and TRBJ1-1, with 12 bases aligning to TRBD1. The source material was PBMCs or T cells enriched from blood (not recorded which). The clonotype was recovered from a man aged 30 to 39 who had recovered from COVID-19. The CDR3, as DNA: TGTGCCAGCAGCTCCCTAACCGGGACAGGGGGCGATGGCACTGAAGCTTTCTTT. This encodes CASSSLTGTGGDGTEAFF.